The T cell receptor beta chain under discussion was sequenced for a study of T cell repertoires in cytomegalovirus infection. Study outcomes and limitations: The response measured ex vivo was dominated by TCR beta clonotypes (HLA-C-restricted and CMV-specific).

TCRdb processed the reads anew with MiXCR; each CDR3 protein has one entry. The table includes 40,000 to 60,000 distinct CDR3 sequences, 20% to 25% detected once. This CDR3 is built from 15 residues. The J segment lost 4 bases and the V segment lost 5 bases, leaving 4 bases of the junction unmatched. Germline CDR1 and CDR2: MDHEN and SYDVKM. This clonotype was picked up a small number of times. The antigen remains undetermined. The clonotype originates from a human donor in good health (CMV status not recorded). Some clones in this sample may be carry-over from other donors' samples. The chain recombines TRBV28 with TRBJ2-2, with TRBD1 matching over 10 bases. The sample in question was CD8+ T cells from cultured PBMCs, obtained from culture after CMV antigen stimulation. CDR3 loop: CASSTGTGVTGELFF. CDR3 nucleotides: TGTGCCAGCAGTACCGGGACAGGGGTCACCGGGGAGCTGTTTTTT.